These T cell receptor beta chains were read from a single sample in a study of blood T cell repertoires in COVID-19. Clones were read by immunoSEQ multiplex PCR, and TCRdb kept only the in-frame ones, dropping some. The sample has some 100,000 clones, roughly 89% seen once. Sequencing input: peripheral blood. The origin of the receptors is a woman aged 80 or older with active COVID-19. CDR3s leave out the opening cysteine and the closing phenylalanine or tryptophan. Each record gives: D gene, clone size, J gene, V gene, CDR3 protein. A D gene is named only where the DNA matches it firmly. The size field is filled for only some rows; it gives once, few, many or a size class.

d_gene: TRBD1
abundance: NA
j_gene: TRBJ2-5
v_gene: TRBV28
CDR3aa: ASSLFTQGVRETQY

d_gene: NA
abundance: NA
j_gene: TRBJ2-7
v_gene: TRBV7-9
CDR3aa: ASSLGRGSYEQY

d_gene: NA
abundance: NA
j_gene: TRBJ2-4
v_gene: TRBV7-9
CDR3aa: ASSFTRSAKNIQY

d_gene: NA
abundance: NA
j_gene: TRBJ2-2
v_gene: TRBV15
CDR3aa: ATSTGHTGELF

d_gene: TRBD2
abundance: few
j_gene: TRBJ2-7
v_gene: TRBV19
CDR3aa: ASSMGLGYEQY

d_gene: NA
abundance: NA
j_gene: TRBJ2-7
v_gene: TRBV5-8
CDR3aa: ASRHLGPYEQY

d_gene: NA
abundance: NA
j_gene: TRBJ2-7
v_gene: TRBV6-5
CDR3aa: ASSYSRRGYEQY

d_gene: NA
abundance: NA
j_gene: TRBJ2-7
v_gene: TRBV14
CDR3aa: ASSQVGQPPPYEQY

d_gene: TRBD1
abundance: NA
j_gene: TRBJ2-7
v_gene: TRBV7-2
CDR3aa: ASSPTGTGGNEQY

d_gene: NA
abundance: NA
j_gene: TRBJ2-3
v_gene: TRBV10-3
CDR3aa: AIDGEAGLADTQY

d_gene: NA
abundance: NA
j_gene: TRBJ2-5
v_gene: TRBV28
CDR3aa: ASSTLRAGGVETQY

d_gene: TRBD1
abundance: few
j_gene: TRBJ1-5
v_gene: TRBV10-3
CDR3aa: AISDPGQGPSGPQH

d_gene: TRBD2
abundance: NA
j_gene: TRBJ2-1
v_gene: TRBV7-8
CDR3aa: ASSLNGGRANEQF

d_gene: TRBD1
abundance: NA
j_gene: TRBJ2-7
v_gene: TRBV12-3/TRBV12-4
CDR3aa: ASTLGQGDEQY

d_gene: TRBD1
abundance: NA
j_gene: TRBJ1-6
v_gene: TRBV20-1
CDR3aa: SASHPADRGDNSPLH

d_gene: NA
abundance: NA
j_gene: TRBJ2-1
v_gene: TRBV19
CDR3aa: ASSAQRVSYNEQF

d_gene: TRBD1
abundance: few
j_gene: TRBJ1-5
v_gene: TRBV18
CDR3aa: ASSPGTGEQPQH

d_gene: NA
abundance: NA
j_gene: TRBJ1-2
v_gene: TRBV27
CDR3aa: ASSWRRQNYGYT

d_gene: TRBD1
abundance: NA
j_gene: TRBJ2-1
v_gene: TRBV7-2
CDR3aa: ASRPLLQGNEQF